This passage covers 18 T cell receptor beta chains from one sample sequenced in a study of cytomegalovirus exposure and HLA in healthy donors. PCR involved 60 Vbeta and 13 Jbeta primers. Generated by immunoSEQ multiplex PCR, the TCRdb table keeps only in-frame clones and is missing some. Its listing shows about 92,000 clones. What was sequenced was PBMCs. Receptors originate from a man in his forties or fifties in good health and CMV-seropositive.

The chain uses TRBV12-5 and TRBJ1-2; 7 bases fit TRBD1. The junction had 2 bases not matched to a gene; V was cut back by 0 bases and J by 4 bases. Per the germline V gene, CDR1 is LGHNT and CDR2 is FRNRAP. This CDR3 comprises 14 residues. The CDR3 region is CASGLVTGSYGYTF. In DNA, the CDR3 is TGTGCTAGTGGTTTGGTGACAGGGTCCTATGGCTACACCTTC.

This chain uses TRBV29-1 with TRBJ2-5; 7 bases are shared with TRBD2. Germline V lookup: CDR1 SQVTM, CDR2 ANQGSEA. V trimming: 8 bases; J trimming: 5 bases; junction bases outside the gene matches: 14. This CDR3 is 14 amino acids long. CDR3: CSHSAREWLETQYF. In DNA, the CDR3 is TGCAGCCACTCGGCGCGGGAGTGGTTGGAGACCCAGTACTTC. The full variable domain, in which reference TRBV29-1 and TRBJ2-5 provide the parts outside the CDR3, is SAVISQKPSRDICQRGTSLTIQCQVDSQVTMMFWYRQQPGQSLTLIATANQGSEATYESGFVIDKFPISRPNLTFSTLTVSNMSPEDSSIYLCSHSAREWLETQYFGPGTRLLVL.

J is TRBJ2-1 and V is TRBV7-9; tentatively, D is TRBD2 (5 bases). The CDR3 extends over 13 amino acids. CDR1 SEHNR and CDR2 FQNEAQ come from the germline V gene (reference sequence). Trimming shortened V by 1 base and J by 6 bases, and 7 bases separated the two germline ends. The CDR3 sequence is CASSLDGVNEQFF. The CDR3 DNA follows: TGTGCCAGCAGCTTAGACGGGGTCAATGAGCAGTTCTTC.

The chain carries TRBV4-1 and TRBJ1-5; 7 bases are shared with TRBD1. The V and J ends lost 5 bases and 6 bases, in that order; junction bases with no gene match: 4. The V gene's germline CDR1 is MGHRA and CDR2 YSYEKL. There are 13 residues in the CDR3. CDR3 sequence reads: CASSRTGVQPQHF. In DNA form, the CDR3 reads TGCGCCAGCAGCAGAACAGGGGTTCAGCCCCAGCATTTT.

The CDR3 region has the DNA TGCAGTGCTATCATACCGGGGGGCTACACCTTC. Protein product: CSAIIPGGYTF. The J gene is TRBJ1-2, the V gene TRBV20-1; D is unresolved. Germline V gene lookup returns CDR1 DFQATT and CDR2 SNEGSKA (reference sequence). The CDR3 is made up of 11 amino acids. Deletions cut 4 bases from V and 8 bases from J, with 11 bases between.

The chain combines TRBV25-1 with TRBJ2-1; 9 bases agree with TRBD2. The CDR3 totals 15 residues. From germline, CDR1 is MGHDK and CDR2 SYGVNS. V gave up 0 bases and J gave up 5 bases; unmatched junction bases: 2. The CDR3 bases are TGTGCCAGCAGTGAATATGGCGGGAGGGACAATGAGCAGTTCTTC. Its translation is CASSEYGGRDNEQFF.

The rearrangement links TRBV7-9 to TRBJ1-2; D might be TRBD1 (6 bases). The CDR3 runs to 13 residues. The germline V gene has CDR1 SEHNR and CDR2 FQNEAQ (reference sequence). Trimming shortened V by 5 bases and J by 8 bases, and 15 bases separated the two germline ends. The CDR3 protein is CASSNTGPGGYTF. CDR3 coding DNA: TGTGCCAGCAGCAACACAGGGCCAGGGGGCTACACCTTC.

This rearrangement joins TRBV12-5 to TRBJ2-7, with 7 bases lining up with TRBD1. J lost 2 bases, V lost 2 bases, and 6 bases had no gene match. This CDR3 region has 15 residues. Germline V gene lookup returns CDR1 LGHNT and CDR2 FRNRAP. CDR3 in DNA: TGTGCTAGTGGTTTGAGGGACAGCTCACCCTACGAGCAGTACGTC. Amino acid sequence: CASGLRDSSPYEQYV.

The chain recombines TRBV15 with TRBJ1-5; no clear D. Germline CDR1 is LNHNV and CDR2 is YYDKDF (reference sequence). The V and J ends lost 1 base and 0 bases respectively, with 4 bases between them. This CDR3 is 14 amino acids long. As DNA, the CDR3 is TGTGCCACCAGCAGAGCAATTAGCAATCAGCCCCAGCATTTT. Translation gives CATSRAISNQPQHF.

The chain joins TRBV5-1 to TRBJ1-1, with 8 positions matching TRBD1. The length of the CDR3 is 14 residues. CDR1 and CDR2 (germline): SGHRS, YFSETQ. J gave up 2 bases and V 4 bases, and 4 bases lay outside the gene matches. The CDR3 is CASSKGQENTEAFF. The DNA of the CDR3 is TGCGCCAGCAGCAAGGGACAGGAAAACACTGAAGCTTTCTTT.

The chain is built from TRBV7-9 and TRBJ1-1; D is undetermined. This CDR3 has 14 amino acids. Germline V gene data show CDR1 as SEHNR and CDR2 as FQNEAQ (reference sequence). Trimming removed 3 bases at V and 0 bases at J, with 8 bases between. The CDR3 DNA follows: TGTGCCAGCAGCTTCGAGCTACTGAACACTGAAGCTTTCTTT. This translates into CASSFELLNTEAFF.

V usage is TRBV7-2 and J usage is TRBJ2-3; 7 positions agree with TRBD1. The CDR3 spans 13 residues. V shed 5 bases, J shed 4 bases, and the junction held 3 bases outside the gene matches. Germline V gene sequence: CDR1 SGHTA, CDR2 FQGNSA. CDR3 DNA sequence: TGTGCCAGCAGCCCGGGACAGTCAGATACGCAGTATTTT. Residues: CASSPGQSDTQYF.

The chain recombines TRBV9 with TRBJ1-1; TRBD1 matches at 11 bases. V shed 3 bases, J shed 4 bases, and the junction held 5 bases outside the gene matches. Germline-derived CDR1 and CDR2 are SGDLS and YYNGEE. The CDR3 has 15 residues. CDR3 DNA sequence: TGTGCCAGCAGCGATGGGGACAGGGGGATCACTGAAGCTTTCTTT. Its protein is CASSDGDRGITEAFF.

This chain joins TRBV11-2 and TRBJ1-1; D remains unclear. The germline V and J ends were trimmed by 0 bases and 4 bases, with 9 bases remaining between them. CDR1 SGHAT and CDR2 FQNNGV come from the germline V gene. The CDR3 is 14 residues long. CDR3 sequence: CASSLEVVPTEAFF. In nucleotides, the CDR3 is TGTGCCAGCAGCTTAGAGGTAGTACCCACTGAAGCTTTCTTT.

This chain joins TRBV30 and TRBJ1-2, with TRBD1 as a possible D gene (6 bases). The CDR3 has 12 amino acids. Deletions cut 6 bases from V and 4 bases from J, with 12 bases between. Germline assignment: CDR1 GTSNPN and CDR2 SVGIG (reference sequence). The DNA for the CDR3 is TGTGCCTGCCCGGACAGCAGCTATGGCTACACCTTC. Protein: CACPDSSYGYTF.

The V call is TRBV6-6, the J call TRBJ2-2; D may be TRBD2 (6 bases). Germline values: CDR1 MNHNY, CDR2 SVGAGI (reference sequence). With 7 bases removed from V and 6 bases from J, the gap between germline ends came to 15 bases. The CDR3 has 14 amino acids. For the CDR3, the DNA is TGTGCCAGCAAGTTTCCCGGGAGCGCCGGGGAGCTGTTTTTT. This gives the protein CASKFPGSAGELFF.

This chain uses TRBV19 with TRBJ2-1; 7 nucleotides agree with TRBD2. The CDR3 has 15 residues. The J segment lost 6 bases and the V segment lost 9 bases, leaving 14 bases of the junction unmatched. CDR1 is LNHDA and CDR2 is SQIVND in the germline V gene (reference sequence). The CDR3 sequence: CASGPSGAGSNEQFF. The CDR3 bases are TGTGCCAGCGGTCCTTCAGGAGCGGGAAGCAATGAGCAGTTCTTC.

The chain carries TRBV27 and TRBJ2-1, with TRBD2 matching over 10 bases. The V segment lost 5 bases and the J segment 6 bases; nucleotides outside the gene matches: 10. The CDR3 is 16 residues long. Germline CDR1 is MNHEY and CDR2 is SMNVEV (reference sequence). The CDR3 loop is CASSLGTSGIGNEQFF. CDR3 DNA sequence: TGTGCCAGCAGTCTCGGAACTAGCGGGATCGGCAATGAGCAGTTCTTC.